This T cell receptor (beta chain) was documented in a study of blood T cells in healthy people across ages. Study conclusions and caveats: Total diversity from one million sequenced T cells was likely underestimated. In the absence of known donor CMV status, changes in expanded clonotypes were possibly confounded.

This CDR3 is 15 amino acids long. Losses at the gene ends were 5 bases for V and 7 bases for J; bases not matched to a gene: 11. In germline, CDR1 is LGHDT, CDR2 YNNKEL (reference sequence). Worth noting for this clonotype: Its cognate antigen is unknown.

A J-beta primer mix and a sample-barcoded 5' primer were used in a second PCR of roughly 6 to 12 cycles. Tags on each cDNA molecule came from a template-switch adaptor with 12 random nucleotides. Each CDR3 protein is one row after TCRdb ran MiXCR on the 5' RACE reads. The table shows around 1,000,000 distinct CDR3 sequences, with roughly 24% occurring only once. These data are also associated with another study on T cells of mothers and their children. In that study: Extraction yielded RNA that went, in full, into cDNA synthesis at approximately 1.5 ug per 15 ul.

What was sequenced was blood. This receptor was identified in a girl aged 2 to 10 in good health. This chain joins TRBV3-1 and TRBJ2-1; TRBD2 matches at 7 bases. CDR3: CASSDIAGSGNEQFF. The CDR3 nucleotides are TGTGCCAGCAGCGATATAGCGGGTTCGGGGAATGAGCAGTTCTTC.